This passage covers 20 T cell receptor beta chains from one sample sequenced in a study of control samples from healthy donors and cancer patients. The method was immunoSEQ multiplex PCR; TCRdb's version includes in-frame clones alone and lacks a portion of them. The sample has about 250,000 clones; over 70% are singletons. The sequencing input was PBMCs. These receptors all come from a woman aged 55-70 years with lung cancer.

CDR3 nucleotide sequence: TGCAGTGCTAGTGCGGGGCGCGCGAGGGCCCAGTACTTC. This sequence encodes CSASAGRARAQYF. The V and J genes are TRBV20-1 and TRBJ2-5, with D possibly being TRBD2 (6 bases). The CDR3 has 13 residues. CDR1 and CDR2 from the germline V gene are DFQATT and SNEGSKA (reference sequence). V was cut by 3 bases and J by 9 bases, with 17 bases left in between.

This chain connects TRBV6-5 to TRBJ2-2; no clear D. The germline V and J ends were trimmed by 7 bases and 3 bases, with 9 bases remaining between them. The CDR3 sequence is 13 residues long. Germline values: CDR1 MNHEY, CDR2 SVGAGI. CDR3 loop: CASTTRDTGELFF. Here the CDR3 DNA reads TGTGCCAGCACGACCCGGGACACCGGGGAGCTGTTTTTT.

V usage is TRBV18 and J usage is TRBJ1-4, with D possibly matching TRBD1 (5 bases). The CDR3 runs to 14 residues. CDR1 KGHSH and CDR2 LQKENI come from the germline V gene. V gave up 2 bases and J gave up 7 bases, with 11 bases separating them. The CDR3 DNA reads as TGTGCCAGCTCACCAAGGCGGCAGGGTGAAAAACTGTTTTTT. As protein: CASSPRRQGEKLFF.

The chain employs TRBV18 and TRBJ1-6; D is unresolved. CDR3 length: 17 amino acids. The V end was cut by 2 bases, the J end by 0 bases, with 11 bases between. Germline V gene sequence: CDR1 KGHSH, CDR2 LQKENI. The CDR3 sequence is CASSPRDKGSYNSPLHF. The DNA for the CDR3 is TGTGCCAGCTCACCAAGGGATAAGGGCTCCTATAATTCACCCCTCCACTTT.

The chain is built from TRBV11-2 and TRBJ2-7; 8 nucleotides match TRBD1. CDR3 size: 15 residues. Per germline, CDR1 SGHAT and CDR2 FQNNGV. V shed 8 bases, J shed 5 bases, and the junction held 14 bases outside the gene matches. CDR3 DNA: TGTGCCAGCGGAGAGGTCAGGGGGCGCCCCCACGAGCAGTACTTC. Translating gives CASGEVRGRPHEQYF.

In its sample, this clone was seen once. The chain employs TRBV5-5 and TRBJ1-5; possible D gene TRBD1, 5 bases. CDR1 is SGHKS and CDR2 is YYEKEE in the germline V gene (reference sequence). This CDR3 is 16 amino acids long. Trimming cost V 2 bases and J 1 base, with 13 bases left between them. CDR3 DNA: TGTGCCAGCAGCTTCTCCGGGACCGCAAGCAATCAGCCCCAGCATTTT. Its protein product is CASSFSGTASNQPQHF.

The chain employs TRBV10-3 and TRBJ2-2; D is ambiguous. Germline V gene data show CDR1 as ENHRY and CDR2 as SYGVKD. Trimming cost V 7 bases and J 1 base, with 7 bases left between them. The CDR3 runs 13 residues. CDR3 nucleotides: TGTGCCATCAATAAGAGGAACACCGGGGAGCTGTTTTTT. Amino acids: CAINKRNTGELFF.

The genes are TRBV5-1 and TRBJ1-1, with 8 bases that match TRBD1. The ends lost 2 bases at V and 5 bases at J; junction bases unmatched: 8. There are 15 residues in the CDR3. Germline V gene sequence: CDR1 SGHRS, CDR2 YFSETQ. The CDR3, as DNA: TGCGCCAGCAGCTTTTCGGACAGGGAGTCTACTGAAGCTTTCTTT. Protein: CASSFSDRESTEAFF.

The J gene is TRBJ1-5, the V gene TRBV6-6; 7 bases agree with TRBD1. This CDR3 contains 15 residues. The germline V gene has CDR1 MNHNY and CDR2 SVGAGI (reference sequence). The J segment lost 5 bases and the V segment lost 8 bases, leaving 12 bases of the junction unmatched. Here the CDR3 DNA reads TGTGCCAGCCTTGGGATGCAGGGGGTAGATCAGCCCCAGCATTTT. Its protein is CASLGMQGVDQPQHF.

This clone was counted only a few times. J is TRBJ1-2 and V is TRBV5-6, with 10 bases fitting TRBD1. This CDR3 has 16 amino acids. From germline, CDR1 is SGHDT and CDR2 YYEEEE. Trimming cost V 2 bases and J 4 bases; bases outside gene matches: 8. CDR3 nucleotide sequence: TGTGCCAGCAGCTTATGGGGGACAGGGGATAGCTATGGCTACACCTTC. Translated: CASSLWGTGDSYGYTF.

The V gene is TRBV19, the J gene TRBJ2-3, with 10 bases matching TRBD2. From germline, CDR1 is LNHDA and CDR2 SQIVND (reference sequence). The CDR3 contains 15 residues. With V trimmed by 3 bases and J by 7 bases, 7 bases remained unmatched. The CDR3 loop reads CASSMVAGGGNTQYF. The CDR3 DNA reads as TGTGCCAGTAGTATGGTAGCGGGGGGAGGGAATACGCAGTATTTT.

The CDR3, as DNA: TGTGCCAGCAGCCCTCTATGGACTAGCGGGTTGTACAATGAGCAGTTCTTC. It yields the protein CASSPLWTSGLYNEQFF. V is TRBV7-9 and J is TRBJ2-1, with 11 nucleotides matching TRBD2. The CDR3 consists of 17 residues. Looked up from germline, CDR1 is SEHNR and CDR2 is FQNEAQ (reference sequence). Trimming took 5 bases from V and 4 from J; bases not matched to a gene: 10.

In this sample, this clone turned up once. The chain recombines TRBV9 with TRBJ2-2; D gene ambiguous. The CDR3 runs 12 residues. Germline V CDR1 and CDR2: SGDLS, YYNGEE. V dropped 2 bases and J dropped 4 bases, with 3 bases sitting between them. CDR3 nucleotide sequence: TGTGCCAGCAGCGTTATCACCGGGGAGCTGTTTTTT. Translated, it gives CASSVITGELFF.

The chain uses TRBV7-3 and TRBJ2-1, with 9 bases matching TRBD2. The CDR3 spans 15 residues. Germline V gene data show CDR1 as SGHTA and CDR2 as FQGTGA. V gave up 5 bases and J gave up 6 bases; unmatched junction bases: 8. Here the CDR3 reads CASSPRIAGANEQFF. The CDR3 bases are TGTGCCAGCAGCCCTCGGATAGCGGGGGCCAATGAGCAGTTCTTC.

The J gene is TRBJ1-1, the V gene TRBV5-4; D uncertain. The CDR3 is made up of 15 amino acids. Trimming removed 0 bases at V and 0 bases at J, with 9 bases between. Germline V gene sequence: CDR1 SGHNT, CDR2 YYREEE (reference sequence). The CDR3 sequence is CASSLGLGMNTEAFF. The CDR3, as DNA: TGTGCCAGCAGCTTGGGCCTGGGAATGAACACTGAAGCTTTCTTT.

This rearrangement joins TRBV6-6 to TRBJ2-6; 7 bases map to TRBD1. With 7 bases clipped from V and 8 bases from J, the junction kept 5 bases outside the gene matches. Germline V gene lookup returns CDR1 MNHNY and CDR2 SVGAGI (reference sequence). This CDR3 is 13 amino acids long. CDR3 coding DNA: TGTGCCAGCAAGGGGGCCTCCTCCAACGTCCTGACTTTC. Its protein is CASKGASSNVLTF.

V and J are TRBV7-2 and TRBJ1-2, with D perhaps matching TRBD1 (5 bases). Germline V CDR1 and CDR2: SGHTA, FQGNSA. The CDR3 spans 13 residues. The V end lost 4 bases, the J end lost 5 bases, and 11 bases lay between the germline ends. CDR3 residues: CASSWAEGYGYTF. The CDR3 DNA follows: TGTGCCAGCAGCTGGGCGGAGGGGTATGGCTACACCTTC.

This chain uses TRBV4-2 with TRBJ1-2, with D unresolved. This CDR3 is 15 amino acids long. Germline assignment: CDR1 LGHNA and CDR2 YNFKEQ. The germline V and J ends were trimmed by 1 base and 3 bases, with 12 bases remaining between them. In DNA, the CDR3 is TGTGCCAGCAGCCAAGGGATTCACAGCCACTATGGCTACACCTTC. Its translation: CASSQGIHSHYGYTF.

The gene calls are TRBV6-5 and TRBJ1-2; D is uncertain. CDR1 MNHEY and CDR2 SVGAGI come from the germline V gene. V lost 6 bases to trimming and J lost 3 bases, with 8 bases between them. The CDR3 loop spans 12 amino acids. In DNA, the CDR3 is TGTGCCAGCAGAGTAGGTGACTATGGCTACACCTTC. Its protein is CASRVGDYGYTF.

The rearrangement joins TRBV24-1 to TRBJ1-2; D might be TRBD1 (5 bases). V gave up 4 bases and J gave up 8 bases, with 16 bases separating them. Germline V lookup: CDR1 KGHDR, CDR2 SFDVKD. This CDR3 contains 14 residues. The CDR3 is CATSDATGTGGYTF. DNA for the CDR3: TGTGCCACCAGTGACGCCACGGGGACGGGAGGCTACACCTTC.